This T cell receptor (beta chain) was recovered during a study of Graves' ophthalmopathy and Graves' hyperthyroidism. Comment on this clonotype: Its antigen is unidentified. Relative to the germline gene, one junction end is altered; a read error may explain this.

RNA served as the template for amplifying TCR beta CDR3 regions. First-round RT-PCR employed HTBI primers, with a second-round multiplex PCR after it. TCRdb independently ran MiXCR on the multiplex PCR reads; one entry per CDR3 protein. This table holds some 370,000 distinct CDR3 sequences, roughly 15% found once. General observations from the study: In separating ophthalmopathy from stable hyperthyroidism, a 13-signature model achieved 85% to 90% sensitivity and 81.08% specificity. Sensitivity of about 70% and specificity of 72.22% were achieved by the model that predicted ophthalmopathy progression.

Clinical symptoms, serum thyroxine, TRAb, thyroid ultrasound and orbital computed tomography were relied on for diagnosis. The CDR3 is made up of 15 amino acids. The TCR originated in an adult woman with stable Graves' hyperthyroidism. J is TRBJ2-7 and V is TRBV12-3 or TRBV12-4, with 9 bases identical to TRBD1. What was sequenced was peripheral blood. The CDR3 DNA reads TGTGCCACCAGTGATTCCGGGACAGGGATTTACGAGCAGTACTTC. Residues: CATSDSGTGIYEQYF.